This T cell receptor beta chain was sequenced for a study of T cells in Graves' hyperthyroidism and ophthalmopathy. Study observations and caveats: Appearing also in blood were most of the thyroid clonotypes expanded above 0.001.

This clonotype was seen a handful of times. Its target is not known. These patients, aged 18 to 65, had recently diagnosed hyperthyroidism lasting under 2 months. Researchers barred patients who had uncontrolled infection, other autoimmune disease, pregnancy or lactation. Amplified TCR beta CDR3 regions came from RNA transcripts. RT-PCR in the first round (using the HTBI primer set) targeted the TCR CDR3. TCRdb processed the multiplex PCR reads anew with MiXCR; each CDR3 protein has one entry. The sample yields some 98,000 distinct CDR3 sequences, approximately 42% seen once. Germline V CDR1 and CDR2: SGDLS, YYNGEE. The CDR3 covers 17 residues.

The material sequenced was peripheral blood or thyroid tissue (not recorded which). The gene calls are TRBV9 and TRBJ1-6; D may be TRBD1 (5 bases). The source of this sequence is a woman in her 30s with Graves' hyperthyroidism. CDR3 sequence reads: CARGVGDGSSYNSPLHF. The CDR3 bases are TGTGCTAGAGGCGTAGGGGACGGGAGCTCCTATAATTCACCCCTCCACTTT. Complete variable domain (other parts from reference TRBV9 and TRBJ1-6): DSGVTQTPKHLITATGQRVTLRCSPRSGDLSVYWYQQSLDQGLQFLIQYYNGEERAKGNILERFSAQQFPDLHSELNLSSLELGDSALYFCARGVGDGSSYNSPLHFGNGTRLTVT.